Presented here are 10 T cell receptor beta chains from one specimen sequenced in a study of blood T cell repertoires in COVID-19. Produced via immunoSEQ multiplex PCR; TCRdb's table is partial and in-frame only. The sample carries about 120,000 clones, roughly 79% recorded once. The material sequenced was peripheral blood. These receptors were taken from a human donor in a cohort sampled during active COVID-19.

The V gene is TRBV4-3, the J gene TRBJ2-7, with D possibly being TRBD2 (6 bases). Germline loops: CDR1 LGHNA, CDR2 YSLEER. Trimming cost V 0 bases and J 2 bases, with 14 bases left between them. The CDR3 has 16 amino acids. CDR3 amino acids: CASSQEYQDYPYEQYF. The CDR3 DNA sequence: TGCGCCAGCAGCCAAGAATACCAGGACTACCCCTACGAGCAGTACTTC.

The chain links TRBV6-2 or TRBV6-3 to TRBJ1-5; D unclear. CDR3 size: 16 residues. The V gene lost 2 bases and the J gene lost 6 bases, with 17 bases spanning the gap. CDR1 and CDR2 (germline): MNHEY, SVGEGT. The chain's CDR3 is CASSYPGRRGSQPQHF. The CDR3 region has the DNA TGTGCCAGCAGTTACCCGGGCAGGCGGGGAAGTCAGCCCCAGCATTTT.

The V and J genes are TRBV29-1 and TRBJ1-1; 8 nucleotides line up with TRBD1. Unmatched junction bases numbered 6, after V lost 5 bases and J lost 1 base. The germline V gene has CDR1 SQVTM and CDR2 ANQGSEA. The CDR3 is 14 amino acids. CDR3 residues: CSVRQGPENTEAFF. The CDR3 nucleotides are TGCAGCGTTCGACAGGGGCCCGAGAACACTGAAGCTTTCTTT.

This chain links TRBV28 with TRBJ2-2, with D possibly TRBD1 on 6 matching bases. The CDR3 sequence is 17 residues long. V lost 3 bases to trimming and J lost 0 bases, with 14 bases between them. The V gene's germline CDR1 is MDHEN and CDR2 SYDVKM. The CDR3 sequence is CASSFWSQGTNTGELFF. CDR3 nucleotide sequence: TGTGCCAGCAGTTTTTGGTCACAGGGTACGAACACCGGGGAGCTGTTTTTT.

CDR3 in DNA: TGTGCCAGCAGATTCACAGGGGCCAGCACAGATACGCAGTATTTT. It translates to CASRFTGASTDTQYF. V and J are TRBV6-6 and TRBJ2-3, with TRBD1 identical over 7 bases. Per the germline V gene, CDR1 is MNHNY and CDR2 is SVGAGI (reference sequence). V lost 6 bases, J lost 0 bases, and 6 bases stayed unmatched. The CDR3 is made up of 15 amino acids.

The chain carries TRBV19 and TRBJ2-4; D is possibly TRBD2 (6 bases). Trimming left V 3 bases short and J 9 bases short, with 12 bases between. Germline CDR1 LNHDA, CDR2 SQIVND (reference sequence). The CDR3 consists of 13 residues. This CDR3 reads CASSIQGGGIQYF. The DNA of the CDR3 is TGTGCCAGTAGTATTCAGGGAGGCGGCATTCAGTACTTC.

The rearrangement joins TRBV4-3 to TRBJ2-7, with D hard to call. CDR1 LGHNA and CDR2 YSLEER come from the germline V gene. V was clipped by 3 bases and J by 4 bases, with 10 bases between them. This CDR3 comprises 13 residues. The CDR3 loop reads CASSQEKRYEQYF. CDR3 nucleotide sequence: TGCGCCAGCAGCCAGGAGAAACGGTACGAGCAGTACTTC.

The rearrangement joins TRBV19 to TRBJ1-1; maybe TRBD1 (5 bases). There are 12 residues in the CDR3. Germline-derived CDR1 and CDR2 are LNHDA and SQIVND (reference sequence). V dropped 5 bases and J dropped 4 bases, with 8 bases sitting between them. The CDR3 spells CASSDRPTEAFF. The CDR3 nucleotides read TGTGCCAGTAGTGACAGACCCACTGAAGCTTTCTTT.

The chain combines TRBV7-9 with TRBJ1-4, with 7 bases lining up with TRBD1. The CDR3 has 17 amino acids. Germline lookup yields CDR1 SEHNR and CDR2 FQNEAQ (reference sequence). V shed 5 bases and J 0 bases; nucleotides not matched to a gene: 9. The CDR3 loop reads CASSRRDRGATNEKLFF. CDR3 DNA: TGTGCCAGCAGCCGCCGGGACAGAGGTGCAACTAATGAAAAACTGTTTTTT.

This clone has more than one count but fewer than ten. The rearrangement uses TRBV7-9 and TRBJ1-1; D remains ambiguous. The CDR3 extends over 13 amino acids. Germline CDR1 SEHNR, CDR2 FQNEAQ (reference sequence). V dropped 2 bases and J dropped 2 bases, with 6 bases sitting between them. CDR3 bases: TGTGCCAGCAGCTTATCAGGAAACACTGAAGCTTTCTTT. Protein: CASSLSGNTEAFF.